This TCR beta chain emerged from a study of beta chain features in type 1 diabetes. Study results and caveats: A closer apparent resemblance between naive, central memory and Treg TCRB repertoires was seen in patients than in healthy donors. TCRB rearrangement may or may not be influenced by HLA type; here this remained unresolved. Type 1 diabetes patients showed a moderate but significant shortening of TCRB CDR3s in all four CD4+ subsets.

As regards this clone: Its specificity is not known.

Sequenced material consisted of expressed TCRB transcripts (all of the isolated RNA was reverse transcribed). Profiling relied on immunoSEQ multiplex PCR, and the TCRdb table lists in-frame clones only, not all of them. The data contain a few hundred thousand clones, about 10% of them singletons. The V and J ends lost 0 bases and 7 bases, in that order; junction bases with no gene match: 6. The germline V gene has CDR1 SGHRS and CDR2 YFSETQ. The CDR3 runs to 15 residues. Over 95% purity was reached by all sorted populations. Sequencing used central memory CD4+ T cells from blood. This sequence was found in a man aged 25-40 years with type 1 diabetes. This chain links TRBV5-1 with TRBJ1-5; 8 bases match TRBD1. The CDR3 region has the DNA TGCGCCAGCAGCTTGGAGCCAGGGGGCATACAGCCCCAGCATTTT. It translates to CASSLEPGGIQPQHF.